The 30 T cell receptor beta chains below were found in one sample sequenced in a study of cytomegalovirus exposure and HLA in healthy donors. 60 Vbeta and 13 Jbeta primers were used in PCR. The method was immunoSEQ multiplex PCR; TCRdb's version includes in-frame clones alone and lacks a portion of them. This table holds about 170,000 clones, approximately 70% found once. The sample comprised PBMCs. The receptors shown here come from a man between 40 and 49 years old in good health and CMV-seropositive.

V usage is TRBV29-1 and J usage is TRBJ1-1, with D perhaps TRBD1 (5 bases). The CDR3 extends over 14 amino acids. Germline CDR1 and CDR2: SQVTM and ANQGSEA. Trimming removed 4 bases from V and 1 base from J, with 13 bases in between. CDR3 residues: CSVVMAGKNTEAFF. The CDR3 DNA reads as TGCAGCGTTGTTATGGCAGGGAAGAACACTGAAGCTTTCTTT.

This rearrangement joins TRBV18 to TRBJ2-5; D is unclear. Per germline, CDR1 KGHSH and CDR2 LQKENI. V lost 3 bases, J lost 2 bases, and 7 bases lay in between. The CDR3 has 13 residues. In nucleotides, the CDR3 is TGTGCCAGCTCACCTCCCGAGCAAGAGACCCAGTACTTC. Amino acids: CASSPPEQETQYF.

This clone occurred once. The rearrangement uses TRBV2 and TRBJ1-4; D is undetermined. V lost 2 bases and J lost 8, with 12 bases in between. The CDR3 has 14 residues. Germline-derived CDR1 and CDR2 are SNHLY and FYNNEI. CDR3 nucleotide sequence: TGTGCCAGCAGTGAAACGAGCGTTGGAGAAAAACTGTTTTTT. This codes for CASSETSVGEKLFF. The complete variable domain, with remaining parts taken from reference TRBV2 and TRBJ1-4, reads EPEVTQTPSHQVTQMGQEVILRCVPISNHLYFYWYRQILGQKVEFLVSFYNNEISEKSEIFDDQFSVERPDGSNFTLKIRSTKLEDSAMYFCASSETSVGEKLFFGSGTQLSVL.

This clone showed up just a few times. The chain links TRBV14 to TRBJ1-3; maybe TRBD1 (5 bases). The CDR3 is made up of 16 amino acids. V was clipped by 4 bases and J by 4 bases, with 17 bases between them. Germline V lookup: CDR1 SGHDN, CDR2 FVKESK. CDR3 DNA: TGTGCCAGCAGCCTCCATTTCCTGACAGAGGGAAACACCATATATTTT. It translates to CASSLHFLTEGNTIYF.

In this sample, this clone turned up a few times. J is TRBJ1-5 and V is TRBV10-1; the match to TRBD1 covers 11 bases. V shed 0 bases and J 3 bases; nucleotides not matched to a gene: 10. This CDR3 has 19 residues. CDR1 and CDR2 from the germline V gene are WNHNN and SYGVQD (reference sequence). CDR3 sequence: CASSESTDRGRISNQPQHF. In nucleotides, the CDR3 is TGCGCCAGCAGTGAGTCAACGGACAGGGGGCGAATATCCAATCAGCCCCAGCATTTT.

The rearrangement joins TRBV7-9 to TRBJ1-2; possible D gene TRBD1, 5 bases. The germline V gene encodes CDR1 SEHNR and CDR2 FQNEAQ (reference sequence). The CDR3 consists of 13 residues. V was cut by 6 bases and J by 8 bases, with 16 bases left in between. The CDR3 here is CASSPQASVGYTF. The CDR3 region has the DNA TGTGCCAGCAGTCCACAGGCCTCCGTGGGCTACACCTTC.

This chain joins TRBV7-6 and TRBJ2-5, with 7 positions matching TRBD1. The CDR3 spans 18 residues. Germline trimming cut 0 bases from V and 2 bases from J; bases unmatched to any gene: 12. Per germline, CDR1 SGHVS and CDR2 FNYEAQ. CDR3 region: CASSLAPYGQDVQETQYF. The CDR3 region has the DNA TGTGCCAGCAGCTTAGCACCTTACGGACAGGACGTACAAGAGACCCAGTACTTC.

The chain couples TRBV5-4 to TRBJ1-6, with a weak D call TRBD1 (5 bases). V was clipped by 7 bases and J by 3 bases, with 17 bases between them. This CDR3 region has 16 residues. Germline V CDR1 and CDR2: SGHNT, YYREEE (reference sequence). CDR3 coding DNA: TGTGCCAGCCGCGACAGCCTTAGAAACTATAATTCACCCCTCCACTTT. Translating it yields CASRDSLRNYNSPLHF.

The CDR3 DNA reads as TGTGCCTGGAATTCGAGACAAGAGACCCAGTACTTC. It translates to CAWNSRQETQYF. The chain recombines TRBV30 with TRBJ2-5; no firm D call. V lost 4 bases, J lost 2 bases, and 8 bases lay in between. The V gene's germline CDR1 is GTSNPN and CDR2 SVGIG (reference sequence). This CDR3 region has 12 residues.

This rearrangement joins TRBV6-1 to TRBJ2-1; D might be TRBD1 (6 bases). Trimming shortened V by 6 bases and J by 13 bases, and 19 bases separated the two germline ends. In germline, CDR1 is MNHNS, CDR2 SASEGT. The CDR3 length is 13 residues. The CDR3 protein is CASSQGHESRQFF. CDR3 in DNA: TGTGCCAGCAGCCAGGGACATGAAAGTCGCCAGTTCTTC.

The chain has TRBV27 and TRBJ2-4, with 7 bases matching TRBD1. CDR1 is MNHEY and CDR2 is SMNVEV in the germline V gene (reference sequence). This CDR3 is built from 15 residues. Germline trimming cut 5 bases from V and 3 bases from J; bases unmatched to any gene: 7. The DNA for the CDR3 is TGTGCCAGCAGTCCCAGTAGGGGGCGCAAAAACATTCAGTACTTC. Its translation is CASSPSRGRKNIQYF.

This clone showed up just once. V is TRBV14 and J is TRBJ1-5; D gene uncertain. This CDR3 spans 15 amino acids. Looked up from germline, CDR1 is SGHDN and CDR2 is FVKESK. Trimming stripped 0 bases from V and 3 bases from J, with 9 bases between. CDR3 nucleotide sequence: TGTGCCAGCAGCCAAGATGGGCAGCCCAATCAGCCCCAGCATTTT. This sequence encodes CASSQDGQPNQPQHF.

The table lists this clone with a few counts. The V call is TRBV7-8, the J call TRBJ1-1; TRBD1 aligns across 8 bases. Losses at the gene ends were 11 bases for V and 5 bases for J; bases not matched to a gene: 7. CDR3 length equals 12 residues. The germline CDR1 and CDR2 sequences are SGHVS and FQNEAQ. The CDR3 region is CAVQTGGTEAFF. In nucleotides, the CDR3 is TGTGCCGTCCAAACAGGGGGGACTGAAGCTTTCTTT.

Concerning this clone itself: Compared with germline, one end of the junction differs, possibly owing to a read error. Distinct nucleotide sequences in the sample also encode this CDR3. This chain links TRBV27 with TRBJ2-2, with D possibly being TRBD2 (6 bases). Germline lookup yields CDR1 MNHEY and CDR2 SMNVEV (reference sequence). The CDR3 runs 16 residues. The CDR3 sequence is CASTPRGFANTGELFF. The CDR3 DNA reads TGTGCCAGCACCCCCCGGGGGTTTGCGAACACCGGAGAGCTGTTTTTT.

This chain joins TRBV7-8 and TRBJ2-7; D is uncertain. The CDR3 covers 14 residues. V lost 1 base to trimming and J lost 3 bases, with 10 bases between them. Germline V lookup: CDR1 SGHVS, CDR2 FQNEAQ. In DNA form, the CDR3 reads TGTGCCAGCAGCTTAGATGTCGGCGGCTACGAGCAGTACTTC. Its protein is CASSLDVGGYEQYF.

V usage is TRBV7-6 and J usage is TRBJ2-7, with D possibly TRBD1 on 5 matching bases. The germline CDR1 and CDR2 sequences are SGHVS and FNYEAQ. The V and J ends lost 5 bases and 5 bases respectively, with 13 bases between them. There are 13 residues in the CDR3. The CDR3 reads CASSPLGEHEQYF. The CDR3 DNA reads TGTGCCAGCAGCCCTCTAGGGGAACACGAGCAGTACTTC.

The rearrangement joins TRBV10-3 to TRBJ2-2; 11 nucleotides agree with TRBD2. The junction had 2 bases not matched to a gene; V was cut back by 6 bases and J by 5 bases. CDR1 is ENHRY and CDR2 is SYGVKD in the germline V gene. The CDR3 loop spans 14 amino acids. The CDR3 coding sequence is TGTGCCATCAGGGTAGCGGGGGGGACCGGGGAGCTGTTTTTT. It specifies CAIRVAGGTGELFF.

This clone was seen only once. The chain couples TRBV5-1 to TRBJ2-1, with TRBD1 matching over 8 bases. Germline V gene lookup returns CDR1 SGHRS and CDR2 YFSETQ. V shed 1 base and J 8 bases; nucleotides not matched to a gene: 20. This CDR3 region has 19 residues. CDR3 DNA: TGCGCCAGCAGCTTGTTGGGACCCCATGGACAGGGAACACTGTATGAGCAGTTCTTC. It is translated as CASSLLGPHGQGTLYEQFF.

The rearrangement joins TRBV7-3 to TRBJ2-3; the match to TRBD2 covers 7 bases. Germline CDR1 is SGHTA and CDR2 is FQGTGA. The CDR3 has 15 amino acids. J lost 4 bases, V lost 5 bases, and 9 bases had no gene match. As DNA, the CDR3 is TGTGCCAGCAGCCTCCTCGGGGCGGGGGCAGATACGCAGTATTTT. Amino acids: CASSLLGAGADTQYF.

The rearrangement joins TRBV5-1 to TRBJ1-4, with 9 bases aligning to TRBD1. In germline, CDR1 is SGHRS, CDR2 YFSETQ. The CDR3 consists of 16 residues. The ends lost 0 bases at V and 4 bases at J; junction bases unmatched: 4. CDR3 loop: CASSLAQGQGNEKLFF. CDR3 DNA: TGCGCCAGCAGCTTGGCCCAGGGACAGGGTAATGAAAAACTGTTTTTT.

The V gene is TRBV5-6, the J gene TRBJ1-1, with D hard to call. Germline values: CDR1 SGHDT, CDR2 YYEEEE. Deletions cut 4 bases from V and 6 bases from J, with 7 bases between. The CDR3 totals 11 residues. CDR3 in amino acids: CASSRVAEAFF. The CDR3 nucleotides are TGTGCCAGCAGCCGTGTCGCTGAAGCTTTCTTT.

J is TRBJ2-5 and V is TRBV5-4, with D possibly matching TRBD1 (5 bases). Matching the DNA end better, TRBJ2-7 makes the J call doubtful. Germline V CDR1 and CDR2: SGHNT, YYREEE (reference sequence). The CDR3 covers 14 residues. The CDR3 loop is CASSLGGDRDEQYF. The CDR3 bases are TGTGCCAGCAGCTTGGGGGGCGATCGTGACGAGCAGTACTTC.

This clone has a single count. The chain carries TRBV6-6 and TRBJ1-2; 8 bases line up with TRBD1. CDR1 and CDR2 from the germline V gene are MNHNY and SVGAGI (reference sequence). The CDR3 covers 15 residues. Unmatched junction bases numbered 5, after V lost 2 bases and J lost 3 bases. The chain's CDR3 is CASSYELTGDYGYTF. CDR3 nucleotides: TGTGCCAGCAGTTACGAACTGACAGGGGACTATGGCTACACCTTC.

This clone was detected a few times. The chain uses TRBV6-1 and TRBJ1-2; no clear D gene. This CDR3 comprises 14 residues. V lost 5 bases and J lost 4, with 14 bases in between. Germline V gene data show CDR1 as MNHNS and CDR2 as SASEGT. As DNA, the CDR3 is TGTGCCAGCAGTCCCGGGGAGGGCGGCTATGGCTACACCTTC. This sequence encodes CASSPGEGGYGYTF.

The chain has TRBV10-3 and TRBJ2-7; the match to TRBD2 covers 8 bases. The CDR3 runs to 15 residues. Germline CDR1 is ENHRY and CDR2 is SYGVKD. V shed 6 bases, J shed 2 bases, and the junction held 9 bases outside the gene matches. The CDR3 region has the DNA TGTGCCATCAGCCCCTGGCGGGGGGCGACCTACGAGCAGTACTTC. It yields the protein CAISPWRGATYEQYF.

The gene calls are TRBV6-6 and TRBJ1-4; 9 bases fit TRBD1. The CDR3 loop spans 15 amino acids. J gave up 4 bases and V 4 bases, and 4 bases lay outside the gene matches. CDR1 and CDR2 (germline): MNHNY, SVGAGI (reference sequence). The chain's CDR3 is CASSFQGQGNEKLFF. The CDR3 bases are TGTGCCAGCAGTTTCCAGGGACAGGGTAATGAAAAACTGTTTTTT.

V usage is TRBV4-2 and J usage is TRBJ1-2, with D possibly matching TRBD1 (5 bases). The CDR3 length is 15 residues. V lost 4 bases and J 3 bases, leaving 15 bases between the germline ends. In germline, CDR1 is LGHNA, CDR2 YNFKEQ. CDR3 sequence: CASSPSDGGDYGYTF. CDR3 nucleotide sequence: TGTGCCAGCAGCCCCTCTGACGGGGGTGACTATGGCTACACCTTC.

This chain joins TRBV6-5 and TRBJ1-2; tentatively, D is TRBD1 (5 bases). The V gene lost 5 bases and the J gene lost 7 bases, with 20 bases spanning the gap. The CDR3 consists of 15 residues. CDR1 and CDR2 from the germline V gene are MNHEY and SVGAGI. CDR3 protein: CASSLLQGALSGYTF. DNA for the CDR3: TGTGCCAGCAGTCTCTTGCAGGGCGCACTAAGTGGCTACACCTTC.

This clone was picked up a small number of times. Because the CDR3 is missing its conserved closing phenylalanine or tryptophan, this is likely a read error. This sequence joins TRBV4-3 and TRBJ1-2; weak D call: TRBD1 (5 bases). V dropped 4 bases and J dropped 8 bases, with 23 bases sitting between them. This CDR3 has 16 amino acids. Germline V gene lookup returns CDR1 LGHNA and CDR2 YSLEER. The CDR3 DNA reads TGCGCCAGCAGCCCCGTTGGGGGAGGGCGGTCCTGCGGCTACACCCTC. Its protein product is CASSPVGGGRSCGYTL.

CDR3 coding DNA: TGTGCCAGTGCCGGTTTAGCGGGGGTTCTCACAGATACGCAGTATTTT. This encodes CASAGLAGVLTDTQYF. The chain combines TRBV11-2 with TRBJ2-3; 9 positions match TRBD2. CDR3 length: 16 amino acids. Per the germline V gene, CDR1 is SGHAT and CDR2 is FQNNGV. Trimming cost V 9 bases and J 2 bases; bases outside gene matches: 12.